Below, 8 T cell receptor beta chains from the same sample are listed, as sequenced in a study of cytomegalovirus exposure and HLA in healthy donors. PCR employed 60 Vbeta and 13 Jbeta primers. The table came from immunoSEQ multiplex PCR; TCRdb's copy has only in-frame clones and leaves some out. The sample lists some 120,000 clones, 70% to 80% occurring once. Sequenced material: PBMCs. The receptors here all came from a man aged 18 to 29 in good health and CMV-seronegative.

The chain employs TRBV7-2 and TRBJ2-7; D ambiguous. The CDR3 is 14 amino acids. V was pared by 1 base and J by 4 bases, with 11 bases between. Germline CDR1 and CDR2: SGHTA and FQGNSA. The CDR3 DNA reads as TGTGCCAGCAGCTTAGGGGTAGCCCGTTACGAGCAGTACTTC. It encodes CASSLGVARYEQYF.

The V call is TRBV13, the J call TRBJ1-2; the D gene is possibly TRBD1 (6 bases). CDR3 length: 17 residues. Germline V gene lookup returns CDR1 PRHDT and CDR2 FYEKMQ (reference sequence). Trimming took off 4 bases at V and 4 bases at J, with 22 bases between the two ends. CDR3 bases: TGTGCCAGCAGCTCCCCCCGTCTGACAGGCGGATCCTATGGCTACACCTTC. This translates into CASSSPRLTGGSYGYTF.

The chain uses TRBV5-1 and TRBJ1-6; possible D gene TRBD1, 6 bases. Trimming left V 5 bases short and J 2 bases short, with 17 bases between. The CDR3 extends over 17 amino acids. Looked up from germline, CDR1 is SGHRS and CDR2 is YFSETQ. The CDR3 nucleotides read TGCGCCAGCAGTCGACAGGAACTCAGCCCCTATAATTCACCCCTCCACTTT. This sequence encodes CASSRQELSPYNSPLHF. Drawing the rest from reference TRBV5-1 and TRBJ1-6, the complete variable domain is KAGVTQTPRYLIKTRGQQVTLSCSPISGHRSVSWYQQTPGQGLQFLFEYFSETQRNKGNFPGRFSGRQFSNSRSEMNVSTLELGDSALYLCASSRQELSPYNSPLHFGNGTRLTVT.

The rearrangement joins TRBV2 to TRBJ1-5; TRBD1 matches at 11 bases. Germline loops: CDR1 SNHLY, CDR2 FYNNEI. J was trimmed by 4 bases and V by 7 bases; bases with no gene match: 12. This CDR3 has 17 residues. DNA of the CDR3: TGTGCCAGCAATCCGGGCCCCGGGACAGGGGGGAATCAGCCCCAGCATTTT. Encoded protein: CASNPGPGTGGNQPQHF.

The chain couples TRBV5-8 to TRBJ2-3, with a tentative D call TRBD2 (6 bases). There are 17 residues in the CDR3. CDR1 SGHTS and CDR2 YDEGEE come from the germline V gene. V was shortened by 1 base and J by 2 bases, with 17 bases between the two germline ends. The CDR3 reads CASSLTSTGTNTDTQYF. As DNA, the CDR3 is TGTGCCAGCAGCTTGACTAGCACGGGCACCAACACAGATACGCAGTATTTT. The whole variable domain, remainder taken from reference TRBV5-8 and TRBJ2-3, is EAGVTQSPTHLIKTRGQQATLRCSPISGHTSVYWYQQALGLGLQFLLWYDEGEERNRGNFPPRFSGRQFPNYSSELNVNALELEDSALYLCASSLTSTGTNTDTQYFGPGTRLTVL.

The chain's CDR3 is CASSLGTSYSDTQYF. The CDR3 DNA reads TGTGCCAGCAGCTTGGGGACTAGTTACTCAGATACGCAGTATTTT. The J gene is TRBJ2-3, the V gene TRBV7-8; 8 bases align to TRBD2. With 3 bases clipped from V and 4 bases from J, the junction kept 6 bases outside the gene matches. Per germline, CDR1 SGHVS and CDR2 FQNEAQ. This CDR3 contains 15 residues.

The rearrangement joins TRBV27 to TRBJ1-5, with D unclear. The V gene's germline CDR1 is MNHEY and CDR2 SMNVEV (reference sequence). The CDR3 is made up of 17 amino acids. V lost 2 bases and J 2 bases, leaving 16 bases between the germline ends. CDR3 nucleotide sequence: TGTGCCAGCAGTTTAGGCCGGGCTGGGAGCCGCAATCAGCCCCAGCATTTT. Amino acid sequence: CASSLGRAGSRNQPQHF.

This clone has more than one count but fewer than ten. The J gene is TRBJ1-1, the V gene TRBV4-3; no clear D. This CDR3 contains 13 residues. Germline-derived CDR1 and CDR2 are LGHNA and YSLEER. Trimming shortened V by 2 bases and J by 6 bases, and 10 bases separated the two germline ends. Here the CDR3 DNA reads TGCGCCAGCAGCCAACAAACGGTTTCTGAAGCTTTCTTT. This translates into CASSQQTVSEAFF.